The 8 T cell receptor beta chains below come from one sample, sequenced in a study of Ad26.COV2.S vaccination and SARS-CoV-2 variants. The treatment was: 15 to 20 received Ad26.COV2.S at low or high dose, single or two shots; about 5 received placebo; per-sample allocation not given. Material that was analyzed had been drawn on day 63 after the first vaccine or placebo injection. Produced via immunoSEQ multiplex PCR; TCRdb's table is partial and in-frame only. The top ten hold around 3.5% of the sample, which has 350,000 to 450,000 clones, about nine tenths seen once. Sequenced here: peripheral blood, sampled in a trial of Ad26.COV2.S vaccine versus placebo. These receptor sequences come from a person aged 18-60 years who received the Ad26.COV2.S COVID-19 vaccine or a placebo.

This clone was counted a few times. The rearrangement joins TRBV6-1 to TRBJ1-6, with D uncertain. The CDR3 covers 14 residues. Trimming shortened V by 1 base and J by 5 bases, and 6 bases separated the two germline ends. Germline CDR1 and CDR2: MNHNS and SASEGT. This CDR3 is CASSEGPNNSPLHF. As DNA, the CDR3 is TGTGCCAGCAGTGAAGGACCGAATAATTCACCCCTCCACTTT.

J is TRBJ2-1 and V is TRBV5-4; D might be TRBD1 or TRBD2, each matching 5 bases. V was cut by 4 bases and J by 9 bases, with 11 bases left in between. Germline assignment: CDR1 SGHNT and CDR2 YYREEE (reference sequence). The length of the CDR3 is 12 residues. CDR3 region: CASSLPGLEQFF. The DNA of the CDR3 is TGTGCCAGCAGCCTTCCGGGGCTTGAGCAGTTCTTC.

The chain combines TRBV29-1 with TRBJ1-2; D ambiguous. CDR1 is SQVTM, CDR2 ANQGSEA, per germline. There are 15 residues in the CDR3. Deletions cut 2 bases from V and 0 bases from J, with 13 bases between. This chain's CDR3 is CSVEREGFANYGYTF. CDR3 bases: TGCAGCGTTGAAAGGGAAGGGTTCGCTAACTATGGCTACACCTTC. Based on the CDR3 plus reference TRBV29-1 and TRBJ1-2, the full variable domain is SAVISQKPSRDICQRGTSLTIQCQVDSQVTMMFWYRQQPGQSLTLIATANQGSEATYESGFVIDKFPISRPNLTFSTLTVSNMSPEDSSIYLCSVEREGFANYGYTFGSGTRLTVV.

The chain uses TRBV6-5 and TRBJ2-3; D perhaps matches TRBD1 (6 bases). The V gene's germline CDR1 is MNHEY and CDR2 SVGAGI. V lost 6 bases and J 2 bases, leaving 15 bases between the germline ends. The CDR3 loop spans 15 amino acids. CDR3 sequence: CASRTLQGTTDTQYF. The CDR3 coding sequence is TGTGCCAGCAGGACACTACAGGGAACCACAGATACGCAGTATTTT.

This chain joins TRBV15 and TRBJ1-6; D gene ambiguous. CDR1 is LNHNV, CDR2 YYDKDF, per germline (reference sequence). The V end was cut by 0 bases, the J end by 8 bases, with 11 bases between. CDR3 size: 15 residues. CDR3 loop: CATSRDLGRDSPLHF. CDR3 sequence (DNA): TGTGCCACCAGCAGAGATCTGGGGAGAGATTCACCCCTCCACTTT.

Here the CDR3 reads CASRPLGGPAGTGELFF. CDR3 nucleotides: TGTGCCAGCAGGCCTTTGGGGGGGCCGGCGGGCACCGGGGAGCTGTTTTTT. This sequence joins TRBV3-1 (or the pseudogene TRBV3-2) and TRBJ2-2; tentatively, D is TRBD2 (7 bases). The CDR3 totals 17 residues. Germline loops: CDR1 LGHDT, CDR2 YNNKEL (reference sequence). V lost 6 bases and J lost 4, with 21 bases in between.

The chain links TRBV4-1 to TRBJ2-7, with a possible D match to TRBD2 (6 bases). CDR3 length: 13 amino acids. The germline V gene encodes CDR1 MGHRA and CDR2 YSYEKL. Trimming left V 4 bases short and J 3 bases short, with 10 bases between. The CDR3 protein is CASSPGTYYEQYF. The CDR3 DNA follows: TGCGCCAGCAGCCCGGGGACTTACTACGAGCAGTACTTC.

The J gene is TRBJ1-1, the V gene TRBV23-1; D gene uncertain. TRBV23-1 is sorted into the ORF group, with uncertain function. Between the trimmed V and J ends, which lost 6 bases and 3 bases, there was a span of 17 bases. CDR3 size: 15 residues. The CDR3 loop is CASRQPSRAHTEAFF. In DNA form, the CDR3 reads TGCGCCAGCAGACAACCTTCGAGGGCCCACACTGAAGCTTTCTTT.